This TCR beta chain was sequenced for a study of T-cell reconstitution after alpha-beta-depleted transplantation in children. This clonotype was detected a few times. V was cut by 6 bases and J by 0 bases, with 6 bases left in between. This CDR3 comprises 13 residues. CDR1 MNHEY and CDR2 SVGAGI come from the germline V gene. Molecular barcoding with unique molecular identifiers was used for the TCRbeta library. Each CDR3 protein gets one entry after TCRdb re-called the PCR reads with MiXCR. The table has about a million distinct CDR3 sequences, under 30% seen once. The genes are TRBV6-5 and TRBJ1-5; D gene unclear. This clonotype was sampled from a boy younger than two who had a stem cell transplant for SCID, so the T cells may come from the graft donor. The sample was PBMCs, mostly from graft donor cells, taken 360 days after TCRalphabeta/CD19-depleted stem cell transplant. CDR3 loop: CASSWNSNQPQHF. In nucleotides, the CDR3 is TGTGCCAGCAGCTGGAATAGCAATCAGCCCCAGCATTTT.